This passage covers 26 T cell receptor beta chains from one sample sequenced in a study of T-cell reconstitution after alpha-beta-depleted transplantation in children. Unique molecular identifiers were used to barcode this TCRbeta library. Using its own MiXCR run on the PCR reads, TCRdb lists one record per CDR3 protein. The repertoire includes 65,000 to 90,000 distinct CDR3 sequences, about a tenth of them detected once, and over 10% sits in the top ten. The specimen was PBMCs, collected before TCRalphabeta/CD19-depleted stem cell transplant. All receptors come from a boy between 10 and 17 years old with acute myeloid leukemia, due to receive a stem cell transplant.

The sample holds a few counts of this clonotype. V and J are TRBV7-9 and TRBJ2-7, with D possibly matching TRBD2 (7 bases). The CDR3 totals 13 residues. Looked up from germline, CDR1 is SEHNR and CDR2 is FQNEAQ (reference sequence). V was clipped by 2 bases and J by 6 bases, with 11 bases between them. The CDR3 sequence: CASSLKGGREQYV. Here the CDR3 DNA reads TGTGCCAGCAGCTTAAAGGGGGGGCGCGAGCAGTACGTC.

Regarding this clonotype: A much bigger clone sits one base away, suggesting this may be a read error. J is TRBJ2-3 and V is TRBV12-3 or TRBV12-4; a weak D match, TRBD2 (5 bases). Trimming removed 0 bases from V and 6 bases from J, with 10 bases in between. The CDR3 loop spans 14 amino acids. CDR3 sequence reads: CASSLARAMDTQYF. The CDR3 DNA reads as TGTGCCAGCAGTTTAGCGAGGGCGATGGATACGCAGTATTTT.

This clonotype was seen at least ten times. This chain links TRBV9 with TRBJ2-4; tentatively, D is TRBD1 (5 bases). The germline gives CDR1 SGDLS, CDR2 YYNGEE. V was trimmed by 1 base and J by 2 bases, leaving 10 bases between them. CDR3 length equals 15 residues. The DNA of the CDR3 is TGTGCCAGCAGCGTACAAGACAGCTCCAAAAACATTCAGTACTTC. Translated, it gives CASSVQDSSKNIQYF.

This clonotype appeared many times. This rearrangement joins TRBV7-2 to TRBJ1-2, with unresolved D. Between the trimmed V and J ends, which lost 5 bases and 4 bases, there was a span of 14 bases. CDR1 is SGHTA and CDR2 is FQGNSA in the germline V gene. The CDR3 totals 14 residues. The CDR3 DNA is TGTGCCAGCAGCACGCAGACGCGGCCCTATGGCTACACCTTC. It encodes CASSTQTRPYGYTF. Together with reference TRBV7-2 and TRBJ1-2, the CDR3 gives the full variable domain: GAGVSQSPSNKVTEKGKDVELRCDPISGHTALYWYRQSLGQGLEFLIYFQGNSAPDKSGLPSDRFSAERTGGSVSTLTIQRTQQEDSAVYLCASSTQTRPYGYTFGSGTRLTVV.

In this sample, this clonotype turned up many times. The CDR3: CASSKPGLAGPNEQFF. CDR3 coding DNA: TGTGCCAGCAGCAAACCGGGACTAGCGGGGCCAAATGAGCAGTTCTTC. This sequence joins TRBV5-8 and TRBJ2-1, with 13 bases fitting TRBD2. The V and J ends lost 4 bases and 7 bases, in that order; junction bases with no gene match: 8. The germline V gene has CDR1 SGHTS and CDR2 YDEGEE. CDR3 length: 16 amino acids.

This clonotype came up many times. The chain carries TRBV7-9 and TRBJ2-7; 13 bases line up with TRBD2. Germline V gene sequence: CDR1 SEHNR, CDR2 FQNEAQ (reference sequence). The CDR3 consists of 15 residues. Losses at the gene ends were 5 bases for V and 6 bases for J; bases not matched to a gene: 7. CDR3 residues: CASSPPLAGGLEQYF. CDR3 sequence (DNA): TGTGCCAGCAGCCCCCCACTAGCGGGAGGGCTCGAGCAGTACTTC.

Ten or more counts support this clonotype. The CDR3 DNA sequence: TGTGCCACCAGTGGGAAGGGAGGGCCGGTTGAGACCCAGTACTTC. The encoded protein is CATSGKGGPVETQYF. The chain joins TRBV24-1 to TRBJ2-5; 7 nucleotides match TRBD2. There are 15 residues in the CDR3. Germline CDR1 KGHDR, CDR2 SFDVKD. V gave up 5 bases and J gave up 5 bases; unmatched junction bases: 10.

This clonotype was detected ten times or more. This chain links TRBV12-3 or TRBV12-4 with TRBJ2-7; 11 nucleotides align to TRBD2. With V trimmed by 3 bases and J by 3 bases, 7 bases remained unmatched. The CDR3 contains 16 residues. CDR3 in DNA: TGTGCCAGCAGTTTGGTTGTAGGACTAGCGGGCTACGAGCAGTACTTC. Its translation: CASSLVVGLAGYEQYF.

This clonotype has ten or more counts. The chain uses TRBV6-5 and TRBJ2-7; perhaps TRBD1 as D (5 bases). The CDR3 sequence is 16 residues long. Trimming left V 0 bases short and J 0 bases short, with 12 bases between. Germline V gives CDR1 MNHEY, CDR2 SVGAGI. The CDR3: CASSYSRGWGSYEQYF. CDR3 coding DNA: TGTGCCAGCAGTTACTCTAGGGGATGGGGCTCCTACGAGCAGTACTTC.

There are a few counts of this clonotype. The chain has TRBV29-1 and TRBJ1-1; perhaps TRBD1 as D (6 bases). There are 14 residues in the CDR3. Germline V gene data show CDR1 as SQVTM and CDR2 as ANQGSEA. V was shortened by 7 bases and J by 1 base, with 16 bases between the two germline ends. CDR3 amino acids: CSGDPGHRNTEAFF. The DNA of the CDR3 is TGCAGCGGTGATCCGGGACACCGGAACACTGAAGCTTTCTTT.

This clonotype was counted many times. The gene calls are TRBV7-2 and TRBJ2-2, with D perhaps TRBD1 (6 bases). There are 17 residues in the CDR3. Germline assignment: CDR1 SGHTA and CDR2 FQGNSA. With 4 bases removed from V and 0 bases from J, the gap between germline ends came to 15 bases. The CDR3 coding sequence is TGTGCCAGCAGCTCACACCCAGGGGCGGCGAACACCGGGGAGCTGTTTTTT. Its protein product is CASSSHPGAANTGELFF. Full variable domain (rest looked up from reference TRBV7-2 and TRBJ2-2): GAGVSQSPSNKVTEKGKDVELRCDPISGHTALYWYRQSLGQGLEFLIYFQGNSAPDKSGLPSDRFSAERTGGSVSTLTIQRTQQEDSAVYLCASSSHPGAANTGELFFGEGSRLTVL.

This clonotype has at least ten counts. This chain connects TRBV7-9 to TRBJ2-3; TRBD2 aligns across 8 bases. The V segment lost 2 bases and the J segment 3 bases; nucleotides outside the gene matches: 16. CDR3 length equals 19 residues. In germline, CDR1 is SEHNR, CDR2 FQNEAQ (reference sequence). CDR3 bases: TGTGCCAGCAGCTTACCGATTAGCGGGGTCTCGTCGGGAACAGATACGCAGTATTTT. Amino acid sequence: CASSLPISGVSSGTDTQYF.

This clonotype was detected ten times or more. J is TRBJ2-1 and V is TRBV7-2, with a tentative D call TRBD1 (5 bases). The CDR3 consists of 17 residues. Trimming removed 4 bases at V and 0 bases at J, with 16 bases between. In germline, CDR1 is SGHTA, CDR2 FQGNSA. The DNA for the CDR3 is TGTGCCAGCAGCTCCGTCGGACACACAGCCTCCTACAATGAGCAGTTCTTC. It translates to CASSSVGHTASYNEQFF.

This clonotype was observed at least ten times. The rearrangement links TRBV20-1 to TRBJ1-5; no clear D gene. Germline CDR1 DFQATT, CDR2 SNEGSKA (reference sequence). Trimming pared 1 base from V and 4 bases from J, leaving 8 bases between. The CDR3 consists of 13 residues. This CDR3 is CSARGPENQPQHF. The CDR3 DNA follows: TGCAGTGCTAGAGGGCCGGAAAATCAGCCCCAGCATTTT.

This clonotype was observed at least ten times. The CDR3 loop reads CASSFLTRRGSNTEAFF. The CDR3, as DNA: TGTGCCAGCAGCTTTCTTACCCGCAGGGGATCCAACACTGAAGCTTTCTTT. The V gene is TRBV7-3, the J gene TRBJ1-1; D perhaps matches TRBD1 (6 bases). Germline CDR1 and CDR2: SGHTA and FQGTGA. The CDR3 loop spans 17 amino acids. Trimming removed 3 bases from V and 2 bases from J, with 19 bases in between.

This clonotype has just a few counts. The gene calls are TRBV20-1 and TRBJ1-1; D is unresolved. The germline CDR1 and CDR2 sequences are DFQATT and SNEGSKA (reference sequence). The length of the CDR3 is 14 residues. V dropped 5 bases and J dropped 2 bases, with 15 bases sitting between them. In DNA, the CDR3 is TGCAGTGCTCCCCATGCGGCAGCTAACACTGAAGCTTTCTTT. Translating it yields CSAPHAAANTEAFF.

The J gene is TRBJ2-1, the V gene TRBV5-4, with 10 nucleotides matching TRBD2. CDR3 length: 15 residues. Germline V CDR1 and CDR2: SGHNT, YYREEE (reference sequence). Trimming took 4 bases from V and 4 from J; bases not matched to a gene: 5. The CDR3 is CASSPSSGSYNEQFF. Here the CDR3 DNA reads TGTGCCAGCAGCCCATCTAGCGGGAGTTACAATGAGCAGTTCTTC.

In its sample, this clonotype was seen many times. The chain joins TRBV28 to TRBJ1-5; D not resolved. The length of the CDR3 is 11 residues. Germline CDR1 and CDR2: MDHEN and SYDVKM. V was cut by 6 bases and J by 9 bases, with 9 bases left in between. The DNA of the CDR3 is TGTGCCAGCAGCCCTTCTAGGCCCCAGCATTTT. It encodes CASSPSRPQHF.

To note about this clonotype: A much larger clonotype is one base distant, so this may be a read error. CDR3 loop: CATSDSQGSYGYTF. CDR3 in DNA: TGTGCCACCAGTGATTCCCAGGGCAGCTATGGCTACACCTTC. The chain joins TRBV24-1 to TRBJ1-2, with D perhaps TRBD1 (5 bases). The ends were cut back, 2 bases at V and 4 bases at J, with 10 bases in the middle. This CDR3 region has 14 residues. Germline CDR1 reads KGHDR; CDR2 reads SFDVKD.

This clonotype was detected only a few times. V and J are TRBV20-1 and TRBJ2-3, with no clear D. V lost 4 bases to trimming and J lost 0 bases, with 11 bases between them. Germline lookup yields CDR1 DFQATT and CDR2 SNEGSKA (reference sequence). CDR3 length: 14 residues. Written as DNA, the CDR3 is TGCAGTGCTACCGACGTTTCTAGCACAGATACGCAGTATTTT. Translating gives CSATDVSSTDTQYF.

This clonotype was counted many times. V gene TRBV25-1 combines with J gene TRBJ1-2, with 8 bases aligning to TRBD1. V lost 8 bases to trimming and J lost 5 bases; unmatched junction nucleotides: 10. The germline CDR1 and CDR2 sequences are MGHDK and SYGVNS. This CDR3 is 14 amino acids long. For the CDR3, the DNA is TGTGCCAGCCATCACGGACAGGGACCTTATGGCTACACCTTC. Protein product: CASHHGQGPYGYTF.

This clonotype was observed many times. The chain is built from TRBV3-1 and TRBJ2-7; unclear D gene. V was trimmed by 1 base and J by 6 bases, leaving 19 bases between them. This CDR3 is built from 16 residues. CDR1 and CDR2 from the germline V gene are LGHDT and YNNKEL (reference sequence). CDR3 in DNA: TGTGCCAGCAGCCAAGCTAGGGCAGCCAACCTACGCGAGCAGTACTTC. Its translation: CASSQARAANLREQYF.

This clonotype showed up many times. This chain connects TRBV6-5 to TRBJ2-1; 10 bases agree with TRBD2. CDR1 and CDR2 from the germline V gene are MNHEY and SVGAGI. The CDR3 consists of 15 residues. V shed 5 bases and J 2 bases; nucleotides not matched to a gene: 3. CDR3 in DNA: TGTGCCAGCAGTACTAGCGGGAAACCCTACAATGAGCAGTTCTTC. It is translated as CASSTSGKPYNEQFF.

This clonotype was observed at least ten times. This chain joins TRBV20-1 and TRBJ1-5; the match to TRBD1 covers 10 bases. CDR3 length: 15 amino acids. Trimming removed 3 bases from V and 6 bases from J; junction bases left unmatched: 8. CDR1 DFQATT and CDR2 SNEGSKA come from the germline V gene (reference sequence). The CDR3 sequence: CSASVGQGTFQPQHF. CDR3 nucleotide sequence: TGCAGTGCTAGCGTGGGACAGGGGACGTTTCAGCCCCAGCATTTT.

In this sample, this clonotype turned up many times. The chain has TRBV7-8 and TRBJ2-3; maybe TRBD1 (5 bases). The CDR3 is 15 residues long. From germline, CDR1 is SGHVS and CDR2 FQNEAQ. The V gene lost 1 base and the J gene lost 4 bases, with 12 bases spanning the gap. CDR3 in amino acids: CASSLGQLAPDTQYF. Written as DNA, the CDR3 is TGTGCCAGCAGCTTAGGACAGTTGGCCCCAGATACGCAGTATTTT. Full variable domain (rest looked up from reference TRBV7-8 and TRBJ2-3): GAGVSQSPRYKVAKRGQDVALRCDPISGHVSLFWYQQALGQGPEFLTYFQNEAQLDKSGLPSDRFFAERPEGSVSTLKIQRTQQEDSAVYLCASSLGQLAPDTQYFGPGTRLTVL.

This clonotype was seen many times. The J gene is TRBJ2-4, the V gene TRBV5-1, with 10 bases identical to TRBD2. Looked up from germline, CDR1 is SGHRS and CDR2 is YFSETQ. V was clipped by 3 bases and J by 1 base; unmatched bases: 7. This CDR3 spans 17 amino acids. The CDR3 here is CASSWSGGVGAKNIQYF. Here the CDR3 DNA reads TGCGCCAGCAGCTGGAGCGGGGGGGTCGGTGCCAAAAACATTCAGTACTTC.